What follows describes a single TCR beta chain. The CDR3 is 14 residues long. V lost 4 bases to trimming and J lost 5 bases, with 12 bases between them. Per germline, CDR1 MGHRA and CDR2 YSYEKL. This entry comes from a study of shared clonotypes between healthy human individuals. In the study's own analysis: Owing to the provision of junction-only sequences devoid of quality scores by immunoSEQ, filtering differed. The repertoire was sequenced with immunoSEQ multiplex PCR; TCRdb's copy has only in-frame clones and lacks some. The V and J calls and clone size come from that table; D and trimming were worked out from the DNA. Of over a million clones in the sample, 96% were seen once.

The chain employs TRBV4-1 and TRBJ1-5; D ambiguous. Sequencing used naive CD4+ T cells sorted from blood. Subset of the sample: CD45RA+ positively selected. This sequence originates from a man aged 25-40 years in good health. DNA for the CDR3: TGCGCCAGCAGCCCGGCGACGGTGGATCAGCCCCAGCATTTT. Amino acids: CASSPATVDQPQHF.